The clone carrying this T cell receptor (delta chain) showed up just a few times. The antigen remains unidentified. One base separates it from a far larger clone, so it is likely a read error. The data derive from a study of γδ T cells in repeated Plasmodium falciparum infection. Broader study findings: In Vdelta2-negative, largely Vdelta1+, gammadelta repertoires, repeated controlled infections appeared to drive clonal selection waves.

TCRdb ran CATT on the multiplex PCR reads. The repertoire consists of over 55,000 delta-chain clones, with around 1.7% occurring once and the leading ten covering 15%. Gammadelta T cells were flow-sorted from PBMC into Vgamma9/Vdelta2+ and Vdelta2-negative populations for bulk analysis. The CDR3 has 19 amino acids. With 4 bases clipped from V and 0 bases from J, the junction kept 20 bases outside the gene matches. Germline lookup yields CDR1 TVYSNPD and CDR2 GDNSRS (reference sequence). This rearrangement joins TRDV3 to TRDJ1; 10 bases match TRDD3. TCRdb does not report a J gene; here it was assigned by matching the DNA to germline references. The sequence was obtained from a pool of human donors (malaria-infected and uninfected, not separated). The material sequenced was gamma-delta T cells from blood. The CDR3 loop is CASTPSPWGIVSYTDKLIF. The CDR3, as DNA: TGTGCCTCAACCCCTTCCCCCTGGGGGATAGTCTCGTACACCGATAAACTCATCTTT.